This T cell receptor (beta chain) is drawn from a study of blood T cell repertoires in COVID-19. Across the study: PBMCs, B-cell-depleted T cells, or T cells provided the cDNA or gDNA that made up the material.

The table came from immunoSEQ multiplex PCR; TCRdb's copy has only in-frame clones and leaves some out. The repertoire includes some 270,000 clones, approximately 85% of them detected once, and 5.5% to 6.5% sits in the top ten. V was cut by 1 base and J by 6 bases, with 13 bases left in between. The germline gives CDR1 LGHDT, CDR2 YNNKEL (reference sequence). This CDR3 contains 15 residues. The sample taken for sequencing was peripheral blood. This sequence originates from an elderly woman with COVID-19, enrolled during active disease. The chain has TRBV3-1 (or the pseudogene TRBV3-2) and TRBJ1-5; maybe TRBD1 (5 bases). DNA for the CDR3: TGTGCCAGCAGCCAAGGGGTGGGGGGTGGTCAGCCCCAGCATTTT. It translates to CASSQGVGGGQPQHF.